This is a list of T cell receptor beta chains from one sample in a study of glioma-infiltrating T cells. In TCRdb, the multiplex PCR reads were re-called with MiXCR into one record per CDR3 protein. The table shows about 400,000 distinct CDR3 sequences, with 41% occurring only once. Sequences were obtained from glioma tissue, nonneoplastic brain tissue, or PBMCs (not recorded which). The source is a human donor with low-grade glioma or glioblastoma, undergoing nonglioma brain surgery, or in good health (not recorded which). Each CDR3 is given with its conserved first and last residue. The order of the fields is V gene, clone size, D gene, J gene, CDR3 DNA, CDR3 protein. A D gene is named only where the DNA matches it firmly. Expanded clones get a size class; other rows say once, few or many, or leave the size out.

v_call: TRBV6-5; clone_size: once; d_call: .; j_call: TRBJ1-5; cdr3_nt: TGTGCCAGCAGTTACCCCCCCAGACAGTCCGTCGCCCAGCCCCAGCGTTTT; cdr3_aa: CASSYPPRQSVAQPQRF
v_call: TRBV29-1; clone_size: .; d_call: TRBD1; j_call: TRBJ2-1; cdr3_nt: TGCAGCGTGAGGGACAGGGATCATTACAATGAGCAGTTCTTC; cdr3_aa: CSVRDRDHYNEQFF
v_call: TRBV6-1; clone_size: many; d_call: .; j_call: TRBJ1-6; cdr3_nt: TGTGCCAGCAGTCCAGGGCTGAATTCACCCCTCCACTTT; cdr3_aa: CASSPGLNSPLHF
v_call: TRBV28; clone_size: .; d_call: .; j_call: TRBJ1-1; cdr3_nt: TGTGCCAGCAGCCCCATGGCGGGGGCCTCTGAAGCTTTCTTT; cdr3_aa: CASSPMAGASEAFF
v_call: TRBV19; clone_size: .; d_call: TRBD2; j_call: TRBJ2-3; cdr3_nt: TGTGCCAGTAGCGGACTAGCGGCACAATCCACAGATACGCAGTATTTT; cdr3_aa: CASSGLAAQSTDTQYF
v_call: TRBV6-1; clone_size: few; d_call: .; j_call: TRBJ2-7; cdr3_nt: TGTGCCAGCGGATACTTACAAACCTACGAGCAGTACTTC; cdr3_aa: CASGYLQTYEQYF
v_call: TRBV7-2; clone_size: .; d_call: .; j_call: TRBJ1-1; cdr3_nt: TGTGCCAGCAGCTTAGTGGGGTGGGAAGCTTTCTTT; cdr3_aa: CASSLVGWEAFF
v_call: TRBV6-5; clone_size: many; d_call: .; j_call: TRBJ1-2; cdr3_nt: TGTGCCAGCAGTTACGTCGCGGGACGGCTAAACTATGGCTACACCTTC; cdr3_aa: CASSYVAGRLNYGYTF
v_call: TRBV5-1; clone_size: .; d_call: TRBD1; j_call: TRBJ1-4; cdr3_nt: TGCGCCAGCAGCAGGGACAGGGTTAATGAAAAACTGTTTTTT; cdr3_aa: CASSRDRVNEKLFF
v_call: TRBV5-4; clone_size: few; d_call: TRBD1; j_call: TRBJ1-2; cdr3_nt: TGTGCCAGCAGCTCGTTAACAGGGGGCGCCCGAGGCTACACCTTC; cdr3_aa: CASSSLTGGARGYTF
v_call: TRBV19; clone_size: .; d_call: .; j_call: TRBJ2-7; cdr3_nt: TGTGCCAGTAGTCTAGCCGGGACAACGGGGGAGCAGTACTTC; cdr3_aa: CASSLAGTTGEQYF
v_call: TRBV4-2; clone_size: .; d_call: .; j_call: TRBJ1-6; cdr3_nt: TGTGCCAGCAGCCAAGAATCGGGCGGTGGCTATAATTCACCCCTCCACTTT; cdr3_aa: CASSQESGGGYNSPLHF
v_call: TRBV6-1; clone_size: few; d_call: .; j_call: TRBJ1-3; cdr3_nt: TGTGCCAGCAGTTCCGTCCGCGGGGGCGGCGTGGAAAACACCATATATTTT; cdr3_aa: CASSSVRGGGVENTIYF
v_call: TRBV27; clone_size: many; d_call: TRBD2; j_call: TRBJ2-7; cdr3_nt: TGTGCCAGCACCAACACCTGGACTAGCGCCGGGTACGAGCAGTACTTC; cdr3_aa: CASTNTWTSAGYEQYF
v_call: TRBV2; clone_size: .; d_call: .; j_call: TRBJ2-1; cdr3_nt: TGTGCCAGCATGATTCTTAGCTCCTACAATGAGCAGTTCTTC; cdr3_aa: CASMILSSYNEQFF
v_call: TRBV28; clone_size: .; d_call: .; j_call: TRBJ2-7; cdr3_nt: TGTGCCAGCACCCGACAGGATAGCTCCTACAAGCAGTACTTC; cdr3_aa: CASTRQDSSYKQYF
v_call: TRBV15; clone_size: many; d_call: .; j_call: TRBJ2-1; cdr3_nt: TGTGCCACCGACGAGCAGTTCTTC; cdr3_aa: CATDEQFF
v_call: TRBV27; clone_size: .; d_call: TRBD1; j_call: TRBJ2-1; cdr3_nt: TGTGCCAGCAGTTTACTTATGACAGGGTTCTACAATGAGCAGTTCTTC; cdr3_aa: CASSLLMTGFYNEQFF
v_call: TRBV6-5; clone_size: .; d_call: .; j_call: TRBJ1-2; cdr3_nt: TGTGCCAGCAGTTACCGGACAGACTTCGACCATGGCTACGCCTTC; cdr3_aa: CASSYRTDFDHGYAF
v_call: TRBV30; clone_size: many; d_call: .; j_call: TRBJ2-3; cdr3_nt: TGTGCCTGGAGAACTACAGATACGCAGTATTTT; cdr3_aa: CAWRTTDTQYF
v_call: TRBV6-1; clone_size: many; d_call: .; j_call: TRBJ2-1; cdr3_nt: TGTGCCAGCAGTGAAGTCCGGCCCGCTCAGTTCTTC; cdr3_aa: CASSEVRPAQFF
v_call: TRBV10-3; clone_size: .; d_call: .; j_call: TRBJ1-1; cdr3_nt: TGTGCCAGCAGTTACTCGGAGAAAACTAAAGCTTTCTTT; cdr3_aa: CASSYSEKTKAFF
v_call: TRBV5-4; clone_size: .; d_call: .; j_call: TRBJ2-5; cdr3_nt: TGTGCCAGCAGCTTCGGAGGGGCAGAGACCCAGTACTTC; cdr3_aa: CASSFGGAETQYF
v_call: TRBV4-1; clone_size: once; d_call: .; j_call: TRBJ1-1; cdr3_nt: TGCGCCAGCAGCCAAAGGTGGGGGGGGGGCACTGAAGCTTTCTTT; cdr3_aa: CASSQRWGGGTEAFF
v_call: TRBV12-3/TRBV12-4; clone_size: .; d_call: .; j_call: TRBJ1-2; cdr3_nt: TGTGCCAGCAGTTTTAGCCTTCCCCTGGGCTACACCTTC; cdr3_aa: CASSFSLPLGYTF